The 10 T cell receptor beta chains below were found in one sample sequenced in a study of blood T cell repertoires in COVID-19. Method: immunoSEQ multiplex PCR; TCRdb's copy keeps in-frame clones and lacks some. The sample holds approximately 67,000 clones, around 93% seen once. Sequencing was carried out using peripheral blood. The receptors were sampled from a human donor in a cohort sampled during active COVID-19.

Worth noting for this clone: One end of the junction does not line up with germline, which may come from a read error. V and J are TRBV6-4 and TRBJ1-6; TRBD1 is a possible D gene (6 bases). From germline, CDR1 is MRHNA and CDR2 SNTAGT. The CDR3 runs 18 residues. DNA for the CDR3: TGTGCCAGCAGTGAAGCGGACAGAAAAATCTCCTATAATTTACCCCTCCACTTT. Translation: CASSEADRKISYNLPLHF.

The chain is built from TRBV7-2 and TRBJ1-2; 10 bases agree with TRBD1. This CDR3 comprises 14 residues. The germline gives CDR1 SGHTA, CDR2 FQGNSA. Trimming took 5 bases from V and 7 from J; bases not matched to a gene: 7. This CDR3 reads CASSKETGGVGYTF. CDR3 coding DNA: TGTGCCAGCAGCAAAGAGACAGGGGGCGTTGGCTACACCTTC.

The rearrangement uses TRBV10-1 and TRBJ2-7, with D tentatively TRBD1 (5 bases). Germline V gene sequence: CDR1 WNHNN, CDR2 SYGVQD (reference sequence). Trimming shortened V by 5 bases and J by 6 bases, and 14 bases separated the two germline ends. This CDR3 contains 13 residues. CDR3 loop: CASSLTTGIEQYF. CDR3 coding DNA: TGCGCCAGCAGTTTGACAACAGGTATCGAGCAGTACTTC.

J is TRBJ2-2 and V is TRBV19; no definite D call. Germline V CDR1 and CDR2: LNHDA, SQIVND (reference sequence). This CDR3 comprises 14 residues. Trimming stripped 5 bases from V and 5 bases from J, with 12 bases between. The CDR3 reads CASSVYEFTGELFF. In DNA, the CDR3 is TGTGCCAGTAGTGTCTACGAGTTTACCGGGGAGCTGTTTTTT.

The CDR3 nucleotides are TGTGCCAGCAGTCTAACTAGCGGGAGGGGGCAGTTCTTC. Its protein is CASSLTSGRGQFF. The chain recombines TRBV28 with TRBJ2-1, with 13 bases lining up with TRBD2. Trimming cost V 5 bases and J 12 bases; bases outside gene matches: 4. Germline V lookup: CDR1 MDHEN, CDR2 SYDVKM. The CDR3 spans 13 residues.

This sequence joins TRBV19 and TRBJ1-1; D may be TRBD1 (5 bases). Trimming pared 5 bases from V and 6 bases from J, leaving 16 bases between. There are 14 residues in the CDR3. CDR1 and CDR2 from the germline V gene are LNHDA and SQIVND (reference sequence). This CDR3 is CASSPGGGIPEAFF. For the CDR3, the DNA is TGTGCCAGTAGTCCCGGTGGGGGGATTCCTGAAGCTTTCTTT.

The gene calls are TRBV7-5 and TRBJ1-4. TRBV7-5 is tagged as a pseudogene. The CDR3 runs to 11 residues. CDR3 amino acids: CARSLSEKLFF. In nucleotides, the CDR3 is TGTGCCAGAAGCTTAAGCGAAAAACTGTTTTTT.

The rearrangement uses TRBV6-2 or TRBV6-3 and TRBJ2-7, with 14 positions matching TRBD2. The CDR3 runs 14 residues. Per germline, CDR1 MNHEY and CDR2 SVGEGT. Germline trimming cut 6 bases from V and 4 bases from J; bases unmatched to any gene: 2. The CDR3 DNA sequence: TGTGCCAGCAGCCGGACTAGCGGGAGGTACGAGCAGTACTTC. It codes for CASSRTSGRYEQYF.

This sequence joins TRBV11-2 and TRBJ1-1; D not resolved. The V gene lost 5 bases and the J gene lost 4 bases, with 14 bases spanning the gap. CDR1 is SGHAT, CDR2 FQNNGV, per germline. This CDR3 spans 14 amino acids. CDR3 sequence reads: CASSPAASGTEAFF. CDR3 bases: TGTGCCAGCAGCCCCGCAGCGTCTGGCACTGAAGCTTTCTTT.

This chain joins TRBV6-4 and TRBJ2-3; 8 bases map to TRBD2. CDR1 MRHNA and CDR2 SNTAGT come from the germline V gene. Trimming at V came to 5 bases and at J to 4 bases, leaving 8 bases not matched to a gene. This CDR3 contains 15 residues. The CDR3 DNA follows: TGTGCCAGCAGTAGACTAGCGAGAGAAGCAGATACGCAGTATTTT. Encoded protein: CASSRLAREADTQYF.